Listed below are T cell receptor beta chains from one sample, sequenced in a study of beta chain features in type 1 diabetes. The data were produced by immunoSEQ multiplex PCR, yet TCRdb's version contains in-frame clones alone and is incomplete. The data contain 50,000 or so clones, roughly 40% of them seen just once; the ten biggest clones take up about 1.5%. Material for sequencing was Tregs from blood. These receptors all stem from a man aged 25 to 40 with type 1 diabetes. Both conserved end residues are part of each CDR3. D genes are given only for firm matches. Expanded clones get a size class; other rows say once, few or many, or leave the size out.

CASSYSTAGGTDTQYF,TGTGCCAGCAGTTACTCTACCGCGGGAGGCACAGATACGCAGTATTTT,-,TRBJ2-3,16,TRBV6-5,TRBD2
CASSQDRGGTSAYEQYF,TGTGCCAGCAGCCAAGATCGGGGCGGGACTAGCGCCTACGAGCAGTACTTC,once,TRBJ2-7,17,TRBV4-2,TRBD2
CASSPQGHLPGELFF,TGTGCCAGCAGCCCCCAGGGACATTTACCCGGGGAGCTGTTTTTT,few,TRBJ2-2,15,TRBV7-2,-
CATGGRETQYF,TGTGCCACCGGGGGGCGAGAGACCCAGTACTTC,-,TRBJ2-5,11,TRBV6-6,-
CASSSGTSGRRELFF,TGTGCCAGCAGCTCCGGGACTAGCGGTCGGAGGGAGCTGTTTTTT,-,TRBJ2-2,15,TRBV28,TRBD2
CASSPGNYSYEQYF,TGTGCCAGCTCGCCAGGAAACTACTCCTACGAGCAGTACTTC,-,TRBJ2-7,14,TRBV18,-
CASSGTGDTGELFF,TGCGCCAGTTCCGGGACAGGGGACACCGGGGAGCTGTTTTTT,few,TRBJ2-2,14,TRBV5-1,TRBD1
CASSWDMNTEAFF,TGTGCCAGCAGTTGGGACATGAACACTGAAGCTTTCTTT,-,TRBJ1-1,13,TRBV28,-
CASSSLAGGRGTQYF,TGTGCCAGCAGCTCACTAGCGGGAGGGCGTGGGACCCAGTACTTC,few,TRBJ2-5,15,TRBV7-2,TRBD2
CASSPVGLAGHEQYF,TGTGCCAGCAGCCCAGTGGGACTAGCGGGACACGAGCAGTACTTC,-,TRBJ2-7,15,TRBV28,TRBD2
CATSRVGQDYGYTF,TGTGCCACCAGCAGAGTGGGACAAGACTATGGCTACACCTTC,-,TRBJ1-2,14,TRBV15,-
CASLKDAGGTEAFF,TGTGCCAGCCTTAAGGACGCCGGGGGGACTGAAGCTTTCTTT,-,TRBJ1-1,14,TRBV18,-
CASGPPGRGDTQYF,TGTGCCAGCGGACCTCCCGGACGGGGAGATACGCAGTATTTT,few,TRBJ2-3,14,TRBV28,-
CASSLLAGAKETQYF,TGTGCTAGCAGCTTACTAGCGGGAGCGAAGGAGACCCAGTACTTC,-,TRBJ2-5,15,TRBV7-7,TRBD2
CASSTRTGFYEQYF,TGCGCCAGCAGCACAAGAACAGGGTTCTACGAGCAGTACTTC,-,TRBJ2-7,14,TRBV5-1,-
CASSLGGQGGPRANVLTF,TGTGCCAGCAGCCTGGGGGGACAGGGAGGACCGAGGGCCAACGTCCTGACTTTC,-,TRBJ2-6,18,TRBV28,TRBD1
CASSTGQGHYGYTF,TGTGCCAGCAGCACCGGACAGGGTCACTATGGCTACACCTTC,few,TRBJ1-2,14,TRBV5-4,TRBD1
CASAWGGGSTEAFF,TGTGCCAGCGCCTGGGGGGGAGGGAGCACTGAAGCTTTCTTT,-,TRBJ1-1,14,TRBV28,-
CASSSQNGGIQFF,TGTGCCAGCAGTTCCCAGAACGGGGGGATACAGTTCTTC,-,TRBJ2-1,13,TRBV28,TRBD2
CASSITPGEGYTF,TGTGCCAGCAGCATAACACCAGGGGAAGGCTACACCTTC,-,TRBJ1-2,13,TRBV7-9,-
CASSPGTSGRALGETQYF,TGTGCCAGCAGCCCCGGGACTAGCGGGAGGGCCCTCGGAGAGACCCAGTACTTC,-,TRBJ2-5,18,TRBV7-3,TRBD2
CASPSGGPHEQYF,TGTGCCAGCCCATCGGGGGGGCCCCACGAGCAGTACTTC,few,TRBJ2-7,13,TRBV6-5,TRBD2
CASSPIGRGRNIQYF,TGTGCCAGCAGTCCGATCGGGAGGGGAAGGAACATTCAGTACTTC,-,TRBJ2-4,15,TRBV6-5,TRBD2
CASSRSTSGSTDTQYF,TGTGCCAGCAGCCGCTCGACTAGCGGGTCCACAGATACGCAGTATTTT,-,TRBJ2-3,16,TRBV4-2,TRBD2
CASSLEGLTGELFF,TGTGCCAGCAGCTTGGAAGGACTCACCGGGGAGCTGTTTTTT,-,TRBJ2-2,14,TRBV5-5,-
CASSLAQGWNTEAFF,TGTGCCAGCAGTTTAGCACAGGGGTGGAACACTGAAGCTTTCTTT,-,TRBJ1-1,15,TRBV27,TRBD1
CASSPRSGQGTYNEQFF,TGTGCCAGCAGCCCACGGTCGGGGCAGGGGACCTACAATGAGCAGTTCTTC,-,TRBJ2-1,17,TRBV7-2,-
CASSAGFQETQYF,TGTGCCAGCAGCGCGGGTTTCCAAGAGACCCAGTACTTC,-,TRBJ2-5,13,TRBV6-1,-
CASSQPVVEIYGYTF,TGCGCCAGCAGTCAACCGGTAGTAGAAATCTATGGCTACACCTTC,-,TRBJ1-2,15,TRBV23-1,-
CASSFRAGVDTEAFF,TGTGCCAGCAGCTTCCGGGCAGGGGTAGACACTGAAGCTTTCTTT,-,TRBJ1-1,15,TRBV7-9,-
CASSGQTGGSDTQYF,TGCGCCAGCAGCGGACAGACAGGGGGTTCAGATACGCAGTATTTT,-,TRBJ2-3,15,TRBV5-1,TRBD1
CASSLLAGRVNTEAFF,TGTGCCAGCAGTTTATTGGCAGGGAGGGTGAACACTGAAGCTTTCTTT,-,TRBJ1-1,16,TRBV27,-
CASSSDSLGREQYF,TGCGCCAGCAGCTCAGACTCCCTAGGTCGCGAGCAGTACTTC,-,TRBJ2-7,14,TRBV5-1,-
CASFRTENNEQFF,TGTGCCAGCTTCCGGACAGAGAACAATGAGCAGTTCTTC,-,TRBJ2-1,13,TRBV18,-
CATGRLAGLNEQFF,TGTGCTACCGGTAGGCTAGCGGGACTCAATGAGCAGTTCTTC,-,TRBJ2-1,14,TRBV11-2,TRBD2
CAWDFGTGNIQYF,TGTGCCTGGGACTTTGGGACAGGAAACATTCAGTACTTC,few,TRBJ2-4,13,TRBV30,TRBD1
CASSPDGGQLAGIYEQYF,TGTGCCAGCAGCCCCGACGGGGGGCAACTAGCGGGAATTTACGAGCAGTACTTC,-,TRBJ2-7,18,TRBV11-2,TRBD2
CASSLRTGNTEAFF,TGTGCCAGCAGCTTACGAACGGGGAACACTGAAGCTTTCTTT,-,TRBJ1-1,14,TRBV7-2,-
CASSLSTREGTGELFF,TGTGCCAGCAGCTTGTCCACGCGGGAGGGAACCGGGGAGCTGTTTTTT,-,TRBJ2-2,16,TRBV5-7,TRBD2
CASSGRTGGNTGELFF,TGTGCCAGCAGCGGGCGGACAGGGGGTAACACCGGGGAGCTGTTTTTT,few,TRBJ2-2,16,TRBV5-4,TRBD1
CASSQVKHLASYNEQFF,TGTGCCAGCAGCCAAGTGAAGCATCTCGCCTCCTACAATGAGCAGTTCTTC,-,TRBJ2-1,17,TRBV14,-
CASSEFGRTNYGYTF,TGCGCCAGCAGTGAGTTCGGCAGGACTAACTATGGCTACACCTTC,-,TRBJ1-2,15,TRBV10-2,-
CASSYSALSAKNIQYF,TGTGCCAGCAGTTACTCAGCGCTTTCAGCCAAAAACATTCAGTACTTC,-,TRBJ2-4,16,TRBV6-5,-
CASRLAYNEQFF,TGCGCCAGCAGACTAGCGTACAATGAGCAGTTCTTC,-,TRBJ2-1,12,TRBV5-1,TRBD2
CAISEAELRTGEGEKLFF,TGTGCCATCAGTGAGGCAGAACTACGGACAGGGGAAGGAGAAAAACTGTTTTTT,-,TRBJ1-4,18,TRBV10-3,TRBD1
CASSPVPPSGGPYEQYF,TGTGCCAGCTCACCCGTACCCCCTAGCGGGGGCCCCTACGAGCAGTACTTC,-,TRBJ2-7,17,TRBV18,TRBD2
CASNAGSYGYTF,TGTGCCAGCAACGCGGGGTCCTATGGCTACACCTTC,-,TRBJ1-2,12,TRBV28,-
CASSLTGGTDTQYF,TGTGCCAGCAGCCTAACAGGGGGCACAGATACGCAGTATTTT,-,TRBJ2-3,14,TRBV11-2,TRBD1
CASSSQGAEETQYF,TGTGCCAGCAGCTCGCAGGGGGCGGAGGAGACCCAGTACTTC,-,TRBJ2-5,14,TRBV5-4,TRBD1
CASSIGGTTETQYF,TGTGCCAGTAGTATAGGAGGGACAACGGAGACCCAGTACTTC,-,TRBJ2-5,14,TRBV19,-
CASSQQKSSYEQYF,TGTGCCAGCAGCCAACAGAAGAGCTCCTACGAGCAGTACTTC,-,TRBJ2-7,14,TRBV6-1,-
CASSPAVLNSPLHF,TGTGCCAGCTCACCGGCGGTCCTTAATTCACCCCTCCACTTT,-,TRBJ1-6,14,TRBV19,-
CASSPGQGAFEPQHF,TGTGCCAGCAGCCCCGGACAGGGGGCTTTTGAGCCCCAGCATTTT,-,TRBJ1-5,15,TRBV2,TRBD1
CASRMGLAGEEQYF,TGTGCCAGCAGAATGGGACTAGCGGGAGAGGAGCAGTACTTC,-,TRBJ2-7,14,TRBV6-5,TRBD2
CASSTGLAGGELFF,TGTGCCAGCAGCACCGGACTAGCGGGCGGGGAGCTGTTTTTT,-,TRBJ2-2,14,TRBV7-2,TRBD2